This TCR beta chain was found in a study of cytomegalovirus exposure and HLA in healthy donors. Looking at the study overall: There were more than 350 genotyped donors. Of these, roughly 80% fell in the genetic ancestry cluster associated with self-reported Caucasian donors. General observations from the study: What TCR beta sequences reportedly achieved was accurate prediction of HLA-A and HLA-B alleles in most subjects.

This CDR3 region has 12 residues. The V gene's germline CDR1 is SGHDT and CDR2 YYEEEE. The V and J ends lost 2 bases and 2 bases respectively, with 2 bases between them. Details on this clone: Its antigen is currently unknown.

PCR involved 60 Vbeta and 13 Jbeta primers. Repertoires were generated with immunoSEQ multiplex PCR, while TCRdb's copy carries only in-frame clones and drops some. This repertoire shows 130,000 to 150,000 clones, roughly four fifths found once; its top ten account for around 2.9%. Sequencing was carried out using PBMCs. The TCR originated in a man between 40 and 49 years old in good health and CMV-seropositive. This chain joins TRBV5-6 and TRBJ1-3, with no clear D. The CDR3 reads CASSFTGNTIYF. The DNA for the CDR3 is TGTGCCAGCAGCTTCACTGGAAACACCATATATTTT.